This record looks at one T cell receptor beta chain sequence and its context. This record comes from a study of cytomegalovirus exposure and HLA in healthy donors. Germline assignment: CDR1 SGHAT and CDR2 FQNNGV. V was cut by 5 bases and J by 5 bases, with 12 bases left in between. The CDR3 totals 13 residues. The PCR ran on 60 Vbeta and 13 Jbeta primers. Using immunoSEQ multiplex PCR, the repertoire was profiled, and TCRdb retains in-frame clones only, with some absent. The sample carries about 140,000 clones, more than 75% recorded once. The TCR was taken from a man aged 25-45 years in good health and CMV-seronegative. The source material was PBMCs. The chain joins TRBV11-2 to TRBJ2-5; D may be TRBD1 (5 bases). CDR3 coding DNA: TGTGCCAGCAGCCCTGGGGCCTCCGAGACCCAGTACTTC. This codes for CASSPGASETQYF.